These T cell receptor beta chains were read from a single sample in a study of shared clonotypes between healthy human individuals. Measured with immunoSEQ multiplex PCR; TCRdb has only the in-frame clones, and not every one. The sample carries around 1,100,000 clones, around three quarters recorded once. The sample taken for sequencing was memory CD4+ T cells from PBMCs. The receptors originated from a man aged 18 to 30 in good health. Some clones in this sample may be carry-over from other donors' samples. CDR3s include the opening cysteine and the closing phenylalanine or tryptophan.

J gene	V gene	CDR3 protein
TRBJ1-4	TRBV4-3	CASSHILGGAGPNEKLFF
TRBJ2-6	TRBV11-1	CASSSLAGTSGANVLTF
TRBJ1-2	TRBV7-9	CASSPGGSYGYTF
TRBJ1-1	TRBV2	CASSLGWNTEAFF
TRBJ2-7	TRBV6-1	CASGRDRGYEQYF
TRBJ1-5	TRBV7-8	CASSFGTGGNQPQHF
TRBJ2-7	TRBV28	CASSPPPIYEQYF
TRBJ2-1	TRBV7-9	CASSLTVSSYNEQFF
TRBJ1-3	TRBV5-4	CASSLGTAGNTIYF
TRBJ2-3	TRBV7-3	CASSLSGHNTDTQYF
TRBJ2-3	TRBV7-9	CASSPRPMVPGTDTQYF
TRBJ2-1	TRBV18	CASSPRDRGENEQFF
TRBJ1-2	TRBV6-1	CASIPDGQRRGYTF
TRBJ2-1	TRBV28	CASPPSGGAKYSPNEQFF
TRBJ2-3	TRBV5-6	CASSLSGTDTQYF
TRBJ2-5	TRBV10-3	CAISGGTGLVYETQYF
TRBJ2-3	TRBV9	CASSVGRAGGDTQYF